This TCR beta chain was observed in a study of blood T cell repertoires in COVID-19. The authors' processing: Amplification with reference gene primers provided the estimates of nucleated cell counts. Profiling relied on immunoSEQ multiplex PCR, and the TCRdb table lists in-frame clones only, not all of them. That table supplies the V and J calls and clone size; D and trimming were determined from the DNA. The sample records 100,000 to 150,000 clones, around 81% being singletons. This TCR was sampled from a woman aged 50 to 60 with acute or convalescent COVID-19. Sequenced: peripheral blood.

CDR3: CASSYGLAGDFGTQYF. The CDR3 DNA reads TGTGCCAGCAGTTACGGACTAGCGGGAGATTTTGGGACCCAGTACTTC. The J gene is TRBJ2-5, the V gene TRBV28, with 13 bases lining up with TRBD2. With V trimmed by 4 bases and J by 7 bases, 9 bases remained unmatched. The CDR3 runs 16 residues. Germline assignment: CDR1 MDHEN and CDR2 SYDVKM.